Listed below are T cell receptor beta chains from one sample, sequenced in a study of cytomegalovirus exposure and HLA in healthy donors. Assay: immunoSEQ multiplex PCR; the TCRdb copy retains only in-frame clones and omits some. The sample has tens of thousands of clones, roughly 74% seen once. The sequencing input was PBMCs. These TCRs come from a female donor in good health and CMV-seronegative. CDR3s include the opening cysteine and the closing phenylalanine or tryptophan. D genes are given only for firm matches. Clone size is stated in some rows and not others, as once, few, many or a class when expanded.

CASSLSGVSGEQYF | TGTGCCAGCAGCTTATCAGGGGTTTCGGGTGAGCAGTACTTC | 14 | TRBV11-2 | . | . | TRBJ2-7
CATSRYQGQGIGEQYF | TGTGCCACCAGCAGATATCAGGGACAGGGCATCGGCGAGCAGTACTTC | 16 | TRBV15 | TRBD1 | . | TRBJ2-7
CASSAGLADTDTQYF | TGTGCCAGCAGCGCGGGACTAGCGGACACAGATACGCAGTATTTT | 15 | TRBV6-4 | TRBD2 | few | TRBJ2-3
CASSLSPGAGAPFSNQPQHF | TGTGCCAGCAGCCTCTCCCCAGGAGCAGGGGCACCCTTTAGCAATCAGCCCCAGCATTTT | 20 | TRBV4-2 | . | few | TRBJ1-5
CASSQLAGGYNEQFF | TGTGCCAGCAGCCAGCTAGCGGGGGGATACAATGAGCAGTTCTTC | 15 | TRBV7-9 | TRBD2 | . | TRBJ2-1
CASSLPGQGRTTEAFF | TGTGCCAGCAGCTTACCGGGACAGGGTCGGACAACTGAAGCTTTCTTT | 16 | TRBV5-4 | TRBD1 | . | TRBJ1-1
CATSLESNQPQHF | TGTGCCACCAGCCTAGAAAGCAATCAGCCCCAGCATTTT | 13 | TRBV15 | . | . | TRBJ1-5
CASSPGTSGNTIYF | TGTGCCAGCTCACCAGGCACCTCTGGAAACACCATATATTTT | 14 | TRBV18 | . | . | TRBJ1-3
CASSLGFYAGSNQPQHF | TGTGCCAGCAGCTTAGGATTCTACGCAGGGTCGAATCAGCCCCAGCATTTT | 17 | TRBV7-9 | . | . | TRBJ1-5
CASSQDWAFVYEQYF | TGCGCCAGCAGCCAAGATTGGGCCTTCGTATACGAGCAGTACTTC | 15 | TRBV4-3 | . | . | TRBJ2-7
CASGLVLSSVTGGGSNQPQHF | TGTGCTAGTGGTTTGGTACTTAGCTCGGTAACTGGCGGGGGAAGCAATCAGCCCCAGCATTTT | 21 | TRBV12-5 | . | . | TRBJ1-5
CASSFGRLAGQETQYF | TGTGCCAGCAGCTTCGGGAGACTAGCGGGCCAAGAGACCCAGTACTTC | 16 | TRBV7-8 | TRBD2 | few | TRBJ2-5
CASSLGRQTNYGYTF | TGTGCCAGCAGCTTAGGGCGACAGACTAACTATGGCTACACCTTC | 15 | TRBV5-4 | . | once | TRBJ1-2
CASGFGDTERGEQYF | TGTGCTAGTGGTTTCGGGGACACCGAACGGGGCGAGCAGTACTTC | 15 | TRBV12-5 | . | . | TRBJ2-7
CASSPLGTGGTTDTQYF | TGTGCCAGCTCACCCCTGGGGACAGGGGGCACCACAGATACGCAGTATTTT | 17 | TRBV18 | TRBD1 | . | TRBJ2-3
CASLIEAFF | TGTGCCAGCTTAATTGAAGCTTTCTTT | 9 | TRBV6-6 | . | once | TRBJ1-1
CASWAGGSYEQYF | TGTGCCTCCTGGGCGGGGGGTTCCTACGAGCAGTACTTC | 13 | TRBV6-5 | TRBD2 | . | TRBJ2-7
CAIRRQGRMNTEAFF | TGTGCCATCAGGCGACAGGGGCGAATGAACACTGAAGCTTTCTTT | 15 | TRBV10-3 | TRBD1 | . | TRBJ1-1
CASSQTLTYNSPLHF | TGCGCCAGCAGCCAGACACTGACCTATAATTCACCCCTCCACTTT | 15 | TRBV4-1 | . | . | TRBJ1-6
CASSRRGTGQETQYF | TGTGCCAGCAGCCGGAGGGGGACAGGTCAAGAGACCCAGTACTTC | 15 | TRBV5-4 | TRBD1 | . | TRBJ2-5
CASSQDRNLNYGYTF | TGTGCCAGCAGCCAAGACAGGAACTTGAACTATGGCTACACCTTC | 15 | TRBV4-2 | . | . | TRBJ1-2
CASSPRSSTEAFF | TGTGCCAGCAGCCCGCGAAGCTCCACTGAAGCTTTCTTT | 13 | TRBV5-6 | . | few | TRBJ1-1
CASSGTAGNYEQYF | TGTGCCAGTTCGGGGACTGCGGGCAACTACGAGCAGTACTTC | 14 | TRBV5-5 | . | once | TRBJ2-7
CASSLPGGAVPWEQFF | TGCGCCAGCAGCCTCCCTGGGGGGGCCGTGCCGTGGGAGCAGTTCTTC | 16 | TRBV5-1 | . | once | TRBJ2-1
CASSLEVRDYGYTF | TGCGCCAGCAGCTTGGAGGTCCGGGACTATGGCTACACCTTC | 14 | TRBV5-1 | . | . | TRBJ1-2
CASSLFRTDEQYF | TGTGCCAGCAGTTTATTCAGGACAGACGAGCAGTACTTC | 13 | TRBV27 | . | . | TRBJ2-7
CASSSKAGQGSGYTF | TGTGCCAGCAGCTCCAAAGCGGGACAGGGGTCTGGCTACACCTTC | 15 | TRBV7-8 | TRBD1 | . | TRBJ1-2
CASSSNEQFF | TGTGCCAGCAGCTCGAATGAGCAGTTCTTC | 10 | TRBV7-9 | . | . | TRBJ2-1
CASARGRETQYF | TGTGCCAGCGCCAGGGGGCGAGAGACCCAGTACTTC | 12 | TRBV5-6 | TRBD1 | . | TRBJ2-5
CASSPQLGQGNENTEAFF | TGTGCCAGCTCACCCCAACTCGGACAGGGTAACGAGAACACTGAAGCTTTCTTT | 18 | TRBV18 | TRBD1 | . | TRBJ1-1
CASSLVPSGGVNEQFF | TGTGCCAGCAGCTTAGTCCCCAGCGGGGGGGTCAATGAGCAGTTCTTC | 16 | TRBV7-8 | TRBD2 | few | TRBJ2-1
CASSLTAIPDPEAFF | TGTGCCAGCTCACTAACAGCCATACCGGATCCTGAAGCTTTCTTT | 15 | TRBV18 | . | . | TRBJ1-1
CASSLARRTGELFF | TGTGCCAGCAGCTTAGCGCGGCGTACCGGGGAGCTGTTTTTT | 14 | TRBV7-9 | . | . | TRBJ2-2
CASSLGEDRLYGYTF | TGTGCCAGCAGCTTAGGAGAGGACAGACTCTATGGCTACACCTTC | 15 | TRBV7-6 | . | . | TRBJ1-2